This T cell receptor beta chain was identified in a study of T cell repertoires in cytomegalovirus infection. Study at large: Shared public TCR beta signatures pointed to both CMV infection and a matching HLA type.

This clonotype came up a few times. Its antigen is still unknown. TCRdb re-called the reads through MiXCR, storing one row per CDR3 protein. The table records a few hundred thousand distinct CDR3 sequences, roughly 43% of them present only once. The germline CDR1 and CDR2 sequences are SEHNR and FQNEAQ (reference sequence). The CDR3 contains 15 residues. Trimming took off 5 bases at V and 4 bases at J, with 17 bases between the two ends. This TCR derives from a human donor in good health (CMV status not recorded). Some clones in this sample may be carry-over from other donors' samples. The chain employs TRBV7-9 and TRBJ1-2; D call uncertain. The sample in question was cultured PBMCs, obtained from culture after CMV antigen stimulation. The CDR3 reads CASSLIPGVSYGYTF. As DNA, the CDR3 is TGTGCCAGCAGCCTAATCCCCGGCGTCAGCTATGGCTACACCTTC.